The clone carrying this T cell receptor beta chain was recorded only once. In the original analysis: Scientists estimated how many nucleated cells there were by amplifying reference gene primers. The table came from immunoSEQ multiplex PCR; TCRdb's copy has only in-frame clones and leaves some out. The V and J calls and clone size come from that table; D and trimming were worked out from the DNA. Of 55,000 to 65,000 clones in the sample, roughly four fifths were seen once. The trim removed 1 base at V and 12 bases at J, leaving 7 bases unmatched. The CDR3 is 16 amino acids. Looked up from germline, CDR1 is LGHDT and CDR2 is YNNKEL (reference sequence). The record originates from a study of blood T cell repertoires in COVID-19. Turning to the study itself: Sites across the United States, Italy and Spain contributed samples from acute and convalescent COVID-19. PBMCs, B-cell-depleted T cells, or T cells provided the cDNA or gDNA that made up the material.

The source is a man between 60 and 75 years old with COVID-19, enrolled during active disease. The sequenced material came from peripheral blood. This chain connects TRBV3-1 (or the pseudogene TRBV3-2) to TRBJ2-1; TRBD2 matches at 15 bases. The CDR3 here is CASSQGSGTSGRMQFF. The CDR3 region has the DNA TGTGCCAGCAGCCAAGGCTCCGGGACTAGCGGGAGGATGCAGTTCTTC.